One and the same sample provided the 18 T cell receptor beta chains below, sequenced in a study of T-cell memory formation after mild COVID-19 (dated by TCRdb to about 2021). The library relied on 5' RACE. These reads were obtained on an Illumina NovaSeq 6000. Using fastp at Q25 and MiXCR, TCRdb reprocessed the public reads and kept productive beta chains. Every distinct CDR3 protein forms one entry, paired with its most common genes and DNA. The sample table records about 470,000 distinct CDR3 sequences; about 20% of these occur just once. The leading ten clones occupy over 9% of the sample. Material for sequencing was PBMCs or a T cell subset sorted from them (not recorded which). The origin of the receptors is an adult woman who had mild COVID-19 (a few samples of this study predate the infection). The sample titles of this study are shuffled in the database, so cell type and time point are left out; the donor was told from shared clones.

The sample holds a few counts of this clonotype. This may come from a read error, since a much larger clone is one base off. V and J are TRBV12-3 or TRBV12-4 and TRBJ1-5; no definite D call. V was cut by 3 bases and J by 6 bases, with 3 bases left in between. CDR3 size: 11 residues. CDR3 amino acids: CASSFRQPQHF. The CDR3 DNA is TGTGCCAGCAGTTTTCGTCAGCCCCAGCATTTT.

This clonotype was observed a few times. The rearrangement joins TRBV20-1 to TRBJ2-3; D may be TRBD1 (5 bases). This CDR3 is built from 14 residues. Germline values: CDR1 DFQATT, CDR2 SNEGSKA (reference sequence). V was trimmed by 1 base and J by 6 bases, leaving 14 bases between them. CDR3 sequence: CSARVMSKGDTQYF. The CDR3 DNA is TGCAGTGCTAGAGTGATGTCTAAGGGGGATACGCAGTATTTT.

This sequence joins TRBV20-1 and TRBJ2-7, with D possibly TRBD2 on 5 matching bases. The CDR3 length is 15 residues. Germline CDR1 DFQATT, CDR2 SNEGSKA (reference sequence). V was clipped by 1 base and J by 0 bases, with 13 bases between them. CDR3 protein: CSARANSGNSYEQYF. The CDR3 nucleotides are TGCAGTGCTAGAGCCAACTCCGGGAACTCCTACGAGCAGTACTTC.

The chain combines TRBV5-1 with TRBJ2-7; 8 bases are shared with TRBD1. Germline trimming cut 4 bases from V and 6 bases from J; bases unmatched to any gene: 9. CDR3 length: 14 amino acids. CDR1 is SGHRS, CDR2 YFSETQ, per germline. The CDR3, as DNA: TGCGCCAGCAGCCTCCCGACAGGGGTCGGCGAGCAGTACTTC. Translation gives CASSLPTGVGEQYF.

This chain connects TRBV4-3 to TRBJ1-1, with D perhaps TRBD1 (6 bases). The V end lost 0 bases, the J end lost 5 bases, and 25 bases lay between the germline ends. In germline, CDR1 is LGHNA, CDR2 YSLEER. The CDR3 contains 19 residues. For the CDR3, the DNA is TGCGCCAGCAGCCAAGATGGTCCCTCGCGAGGGGGTCCGAATACTGAAGCTTTCTTT. Its protein product is CASSQDGPSRGGPNTEAFF.

The V call is TRBV7-8, the J call TRBJ2-2; 8 bases align to TRBD1. The CDR3 has 15 residues. After removal of 5 bases from V and 3 bases from J, the junction contained 5 bases not matched to a gene. Germline CDR1 SGHVS, CDR2 FQNEAQ. The CDR3 is CASSAGQGYTGELFF. Here the CDR3 DNA reads TGTGCCAGCAGCGCCGGACAGGGCTACACCGGGGAGCTGTTTTTT.

The rearrangement links TRBV20-1 to TRBJ2-1, with TRBD2 matching 14 bases. Germline V gene data show CDR1 as DFQATT and CDR2 as SNEGSKA (reference sequence). Trimming removed 0 bases from V and 5 bases from J; junction bases left unmatched: 6. This CDR3 is 17 amino acids long. This CDR3 is CSARDIRLAGGNNEQFF. The CDR3 nucleotides read TGCAGTGCTAGAGATATTAGACTAGCGGGAGGGAACAATGAGCAGTTCTTC.

The genes are TRBV4-2 and TRBJ1-1; maybe TRBD1 (5 bases). The germline gives CDR1 LGHNA, CDR2 YNFKEQ. The CDR3 runs to 15 residues. V was cut by 2 bases and J by 3 bases, with 13 bases left in between. The CDR3 spells CASSQTRGRDTEAFF. The CDR3 nucleotides are TGTGCCAGCAGCCAAACTAGGGGTCGGGACACTGAAGCTTTCTTT.

This clonotype was detected ten times or more. V usage is TRBV11-2 and J usage is TRBJ2-1, with D perhaps TRBD1 (5 bases). CDR3 size: 17 residues. Trimming cost V 6 bases and J 0 bases, with 18 bases left between them. Germline V gene data show CDR1 as SGHAT and CDR2 as FQNNGV. The CDR3 bases are TGTGCCAGCAGTGCCTATCCGACAGAAAGCTCCTACAATGAGCAGTTCTTC. This sequence encodes CASSAYPTESSYNEQFF.

The rearrangement links TRBV7-9 to TRBJ1-5; no reliable D call. Germline V gives CDR1 SEHNR, CDR2 FQNEAQ (reference sequence). Deletions cut 2 bases from V and 5 bases from J, with 16 bases between. This CDR3 region has 16 residues. CDR3 protein: CASSLRGGQEDQPQHF. CDR3 nucleotide sequence: TGTGCCAGCAGCTTAAGAGGAGGTCAGGAAGATCAGCCCCAGCATTTT.

The V gene is TRBV30, the J gene TRBJ1-1, with no clear D. V was cut by 2 bases and J by 7 bases, with 14 bases left in between. Germline V lookup: CDR1 GTSNPN, CDR2 SVGIG (reference sequence). This CDR3 is built from 13 residues. The CDR3 coding sequence is TGTGCCTGGAGTCCTTGGCGGACGTTTGAAGCTTTCTTT. Protein sequence: CAWSPWRTFEAFF.

The V and J genes are TRBV18 and TRBJ2-1, with D perhaps matching TRBD2 (5 bases). Germline values: CDR1 KGHSH, CDR2 LQKENI. V shed 0 bases and J shed 5 bases, with 20 bases lying between them. This CDR3 has 18 amino acids. The CDR3 region has the DNA TGTGCCAGCTCACCACCAAATGAGGACCGGGATAGGAACAATGAGCAGTTCTTC. Protein: CASSPPNEDRDRNNEQFF.

The rearrangement links TRBV12-3 or TRBV12-4 to TRBJ1-5; D remains unclear. The CDR3 consists of 13 residues. The V end was cut by 3 bases, the J end by 6 bases, with 9 bases between. CDR3 in amino acids: CASSFFRSQPQHF. In DNA, the CDR3 is TGTGCCAGCAGTTTTTTCAGGAGTCAGCCCCAGCATTTT.

The genes are TRBV28 and TRBJ2-1; TRBD1 might be the D (6 bases). Germline V gene data show CDR1 as MDHEN and CDR2 as SYDVKM. The CDR3 loop spans 15 amino acids. Trimming shortened V by 3 bases and J by 6 bases, and 15 bases separated the two germline ends. The CDR3 loop reads CASSFLGTLVNEQFF. The CDR3, as DNA: TGTGCCAGCAGTTTCCTCGGGACACTTGTCAATGAGCAGTTCTTC.

This clonotype showed up just a few times. This chain connects TRBV4-3 to TRBJ1-4; D may be TRBD1 (5 bases). Deletions cut 5 bases from V and 2 bases from J, with 15 bases between. Germline V CDR1 and CDR2: LGHNA, YSLEER. CDR3 size: 16 residues. The CDR3 region has the DNA TGCGCCAGCAGCAGTCCGACGGGGCAGACTAATGAAAAACTGTTTTTT. Its translation is CASSSPTGQTNEKLFF.

The chain links TRBV25-1 to TRBJ2-7; D is ambiguous. The CDR3 is made up of 12 amino acids. Germline V lookup: CDR1 MGHDK, CDR2 SYGVNS. V was clipped by 4 bases and J by 7 bases, with 11 bases between them. This chain's CDR3 is CASSGVSKEQYF. CDR3 sequence (DNA): TGTGCCAGCAGTGGGGTTTCGAAAGAGCAGTACTTC.

CDR3 loop: CASSSDRVGTEAFF. CDR3 nucleotides: TGTGCCAGCAGCTCCGACAGGGTAGGAACTGAAGCTTTCTTT. This chain joins TRBV7-9 and TRBJ1-1; 7 bases line up with TRBD1. Losses at the gene ends were 4 bases for V and 5 bases for J; bases not matched to a gene: 7. Germline assignment: CDR1 SEHNR and CDR2 FQNEAQ (reference sequence). CDR3 size: 14 residues.

Turning to this clonotype: The junction departs from germline at one end; a sequencing error may be responsible. The V and J genes are TRBV5-1 and TRBJ2-5; D might be TRBD1 or TRBD2, each matching 5 bases. Germline CDR1 reads SGHRS; CDR2 reads YFSETQ. CDR3 size: 14 residues. CDR3 region: CASNLGDGGETQYF. The CDR3 nucleotides are TGCGCCAGCAACTTGGGAGATGGGGGAGAGACCCAGTACTTC.